This T cell receptor (beta chain) was captured by sequencing in a study of shared clonotypes between healthy human individuals. The wider study: Used for every donor were three CD4 naive, three CD4 memory, two CD8 naive and one CD8 memory plate.

Germline V gene data show CDR1 as SGHVS and CDR2 as FQNEAQ. Trimming cost V 5 bases and J 0 bases, with 14 bases left between them. The CDR3 is made up of 16 amino acids. The study separated CD4+ cells into CD45RA+ naive and CD45RA-negative memory subsets. Deep-level settings were used for running the assay. The method was immunoSEQ multiplex PCR; TCRdb's version includes in-frame clones alone and lacks a portion of them. The data contain more than 1 million clones, around 82% of them singletons. The V and J genes are TRBV7-8 and TRBJ1-3; no clear D gene. Specimen: memory CD4+ T cells from PBMCs. The subset is: CD45RA-negative fraction. This clonotype originated in a man between 18 and 35 years old in good health. Some clones in this sample may be carry-over from other donors' samples. The CDR3 nucleotides read TGTGCCAGCAGCCCCGCCGGCGTCTCCTCTGGAAACACCATATATTTT. Amino acid sequence: CASSPAGVSSGNTIYF.